Below, one T cell receptor beta chain is given with its context. Its antigen is as yet unknown. This sample is part of a study of cytomegalovirus exposure and HLA in healthy donors. On the study more broadly: An earlier analysis found around 120 million unique TCR beta sequences from approximately 170 million T cells. Study conclusions and caveats: Most of the TCR beta V segments (in an earlier analysis) were productive either about 90% or about 30% of the time. Later analysis associated a missense DCLRE1C variant with TCR beta V- and J-gene trimming. In a later analysis, most CMV-associated TCR beta chains appeared HLA-restricted.

The PCR was carried out with 60 Vbeta primers and 13 Jbeta primers. The assay was immunoSEQ multiplex PCR, and TCRdb's table has in-frame clones only and misses some. The table includes roughly 200,000 clones, around a tenth detected once. This CDR3 region has 13 residues. Germline CDR1 reads LNHDA; CDR2 reads SQIVND (reference sequence). Trimming took 7 bases from V and 11 from J; bases not matched to a gene: 8. The material sequenced was PBMCs. This TCR was recovered from a woman aged 25-40 years in good health and CMV-seropositive. This chain connects TRBV19 to TRBJ1-5, with 10 bases identical to TRBD1. CDR3 region: CASIDRGRVAQHF. The CDR3 bases are TGTGCCAGTATCGACAGGGGGCGAGTAGCCCAGCATTTT.